These T cell receptor beta chains were read from a single sample in a study of shared clonotypes between healthy human individuals. Produced via immunoSEQ multiplex PCR; TCRdb's table is partial and in-frame only. This table holds over a million clones, around 97% found once. The sequenced material came from naive CD4+ T cells sorted from blood. The origin of the receptors is a man aged 25-45 years in good health. Both conserved end residues are part of each CDR3. The D gene is left open where the match is weak.

TRBJ1-1 | TRBV28 | TRBD1 | TGTGCCAGCAGTTTCGGACAGGGGGCCCCAACTGAAGCTTTCTTT | CASSFGQGAPTEAFF
TRBJ2-7 | TRBV11-2 | TRBD2 | TGTGCCAGCAGCTTAGCGACGGGACTAGCGGGAACCTACGAGCAGTACTTC | CASSLATGLAGTYEQYF
TRBJ1-2 | TRBV5-7 | - | TGTGCCAGCAGCATCGACCTGGGCAGTAGCTATGGCTACACCTTC | CASSIDLGSSYGYTF
TRBJ2-5 | TRBV5-4 | - | TGTGCCAGCAGCTTGGGGACTCGCCAAGAGACCCAGTACTTC | CASSLGTRQETQYF
TRBJ2-7 | TRBV5-1 | TRBD2 | TGCGCCAGCAGCCAGGGACTAGCGGGATCAGGAGACGAGCAGTACTTC | CASSQGLAGSGDEQYF
TRBJ1-4 | TRBV15 | - | TGTGCCACCAGCCCCCGGGACATAGGGGAAAAACTGTTTTTT | CATSPRDIGEKLFF
TRBJ1-2 | TRBV7-2 | - | TGTGCCAGCAGCTTCTCGCGGGGGGCCCCAGGGGTAGCCTATGGCTACACCTTC | CASSFSRGAPGVAYGYTF
TRBJ2-3 | TRBV6-1 | TRBD1 | TGTGCCAGCAGCCCCGGGACAGGGACAACAGATACGCAGTATTTT | CASSPGTGTTDTQYF
TRBJ2-2 | TRBV5-6 | - | TGTGCCAGCACCGCCAAATTAACCCACACCGGGGAGCTGTTTTTT | CASTAKLTHTGELFF
TRBJ2-1 | TRBV9 | TRBD2 | TGTGCCAGCAGCGTAATGGGACTAGCGGCTGGCAGTGAGCAGTTCTTC | CASSVMGLAAGSEQFF